The rows below give T cell receptor beta chains drawn from one sample of a study of T cells in Graves' hyperthyroidism and ophthalmopathy. Each CDR3 protein gets one entry after TCRdb re-called the multiplex PCR reads with MiXCR. The data contain some 440,000 distinct CDR3 sequences, around 16% of them singletons. Sequencing input: blood. Every receptor here comes from a woman in her late teens or twenties with Graves' hyperthyroidism. Both conserved end residues are part of each CDR3. A D gene is named only where the DNA matches it firmly. Size tells how often a clone was seen (once, few, many) or the class of an expanded clone, and some rows leave it out.

size	V	J	D	DNA	CDR3
.	TRBV20-1	TRBJ2-1	.	TGCAGTGCGGCGGCGGGACGGAGCTCCTACAATGAGCAGTTCTTC	CSAAAGRSSYNEQFF
once	TRBV11-2	TRBJ2-3	TRBD2	TGTGCCAGCAGCTTGGGGCTAGCGGGAGACGCTACGCAGTATTTT	CASSLGLAGDATQYF
once	TRBV28	TRBJ2-5	TRBD1	TGTGCCAGCAGGGCCCAGACAGGGGGAGGAGAGACCCAGTACTTC	CASRAQTGGGETQYF
.	TRBV19	TRBJ1-6	.	TGTGCCAGTAGTCCTGAACCAACCGGGACCCTACTCCACTTT	CASSPEPTGTLLHF
.	TRBV4-2	TRBJ2-1	TRBD2	TGTGCCAGCAGCCAAGATTGGGGGACTAGTGTCAATGAGCAGTTCTTC	CASSQDWGTSVNEQFF
many	TRBV28	TRBJ1-5	.	TGTGCCAGCAGCCTTACGCTCGGCAGGTATCAGCCCCAGCATTTT	CASSLTLGRYQPQHF
many	TRBV28	TRBJ1-2	TRBD1	TGTGCCAGCAGTTTAACAGGGGGCCTTGGCTATGGCTACACCTTC	CASSLTGGLGYGYTF
many	TRBV3-1	TRBJ2-1	.	TGTGCCAGCAGCCTACAGACAGGTTATTACAATGAGCAGTTCTTC	CASSLQTGYYNEQFF
.	TRBV4-3	TRBJ2-3	.	TGCGCCAGCAGCCAAGCCTCGACAGTTCCAGATACGCAGTATTTT	CASSQASTVPDTQYF
many	TRBV28	TRBJ1-2	.	TGTGCCAGCAGTACCGCAGGATATAACTATGGCTACACCTTC	CASSTAGYNYGYTF
many	TRBV20-1	TRBJ1-6	TRBD1	TGCAGTGCTTGGGACAGTTCAAGGTCACCCCTCCACTTT	CSAWDSSRSPLHF
.	TRBV3-1	TRBJ2-2	.	TGTGCCAGCAGCCAAGAGGGGGCAGGTCAGACCGGGGAGCTGTTTTTT	CASSQEGAGQTGELFF
many	TRBV2	TRBJ1-1	.	TGTGCCAGCAGTCGGGCCGGACCGAACACTGAAGCTTTCTTT	CASSRAGPNTEAFF
many	TRBV6-1	TRBJ1-2	.	TGTGCCAGCAGTGGGAAGAGGGGCTATGGCTACACCTTC	CASSGKRGYGYTF
few	TRBV12-3/TRBV12-4	TRBJ2-1	TRBD2	TGTGCCAGCAGTTTGGCGGGGACTAGCAAGAACAATGAGCAGTTCTTC	CASSLAGTSKNNEQFF
few	TRBV12-3/TRBV12-4	TRBJ1-4	.	TGTGCCAGCAGTTTTGGAGGGATCGCAAATGAAAAACTGTTTTTT	CASSFGGIANEKLFF
many	TRBV5-1	TRBJ2-2	.	TGCGCCAGCAGCTTGGTCGAGCGGGAGCTGTTTTTT	CASSLVERELFF
many	TRBV4-1	TRBJ2-1	.	TGCGCCAGCAGCCGCACGGGGGAGTCCAATGAGCAGTTCTTC	CASSRTGESNEQFF
.	TRBV6-2/TRBV6-3	TRBJ1-1	.	TGTGCCAGCAGTTACTACAGAATGAACACTGAAGCTTTCTTT	CASSYYRMNTEAFF
.	TRBV6-1	TRBJ2-1	TRBD2	TGTGCCAGCAGTAAATCTGCCGGACTAGCGGGAGGGTTTGAGCAGTTCTTC	CASSKSAGLAGGFEQFF